This TCR beta chain was observed in a study of shared clonotypes between healthy human individuals. Notes on the study in general: Generation probabilities of non-shared clonotypes were lower (relative to those shared by all four donors).

CDR3 length: 13 residues. V was pared by 4 bases and J by 1 base, with 10 bases between. Germline loops: CDR1 GTSNPN, CDR2 SVGIG (reference sequence). Remarks on this clone: Its target is not known.

The authors' processing: Junction-only sequences produced by ImmunoSEQ had no quality scores, so filtering differed. Generated by immunoSEQ multiplex PCR, the TCRdb table keeps only in-frame clones and is missing some. Clone size and V and J calls were adopted from that table, with D and trimming inferred from the DNA. In the table there are about 1.1 million clones, around three quarters of which are singletons. Partitioning of CD4+ cells yielded a CD45RA+ naive subset and a CD45RA-negative memory subset. V usage is TRBV30 and J usage is TRBJ2-5; perhaps TRBD2 as D (5 bases). The sequenced sample was memory CD4+ T cells from PBMCs. The subset was: CD45RA-negative fraction. The clonotype originates from a man aged 18 to 29 in good health. Some clones in this sample may be carry-over from other donors' samples. The CDR3 loop reads CAWNLARQETQYF. The CDR3 coding sequence is TGTGCCTGGAACTTAGCGCGCCAAGAGACCCAGTACTTC.